Included here is one T cell receptor beta chain sequence, with context. Antigen unknown. These data belong to a study of cytomegalovirus exposure and HLA in healthy donors. Whole-study findings and limits: Equally common other TCR beta chains were less clonally expanded than HLA-associated ones, a later analysis found. Segments of the TCR beta V type were, in most cases, productive about 87% or about 30% of the time in an earlier analysis. In vitro assays verified that three CMV-associated chains recognized CMV antigens specifically.

A multiplex PCR was run with 60 Vbeta primers and 13 Jbeta primers. As processed by the authors: Approximately 9.9 million of some 80 million unique TCR beta chains were shared, per a later count. Some clones are missing from TCRdb's copy, which holds only in-frame ones; the method was immunoSEQ multiplex PCR. V, J and clone size derive from that table, while D and trimming were established from the DNA sequence. The table shows about 160,000 clones, with around 72% occurring only once. The sample taken for sequencing was PBMCs. The TCR was taken from a man between 50 and 59 years old in good health and CMV-seronegative.

CDR3 protein: CASSVGWGGRYEQYF. The DNA for the CDR3 is TGTGCCAGCAGCGTAGGATGGGGTGGGAGATACGAGCAGTACTTC. V is TRBV9 and J is TRBJ2-7; maybe TRBD2 (5 bases). Looked up from germline, CDR1 is SGDLS and CDR2 is YYNGEE. V shed 0 bases and J shed 4 bases, with 14 bases lying between them. CDR3 length: 15 residues. Complete variable domain (other parts from reference TRBV9 and TRBJ2-7): DSGVTQTPKHLITATGQRVTLRCSPRSGDLSVYWYQQSLDQGLQFLIQYYNGEERAKGNILERFSAQQFPDLHSELNLSSLELGDSALYFCASSVGWGGRYEQYFGPGTRLTVT.